Shown below are 2 T cell receptor beta chains from a single sample sequenced in a study of molecular identifiers for immune sequencing clone quantification. TCRdb re-derived calls from the PCR reads in MiXCR, one entry per CDR3 protein. The sample yields under 350,000 distinct CDR3 sequences, roughly a quarter seen once. The material sequenced was naive CD8+ T cells from blood, with Jurkat cell RNA spiked in. Specified subset: FACS-sorted CD8+CD4-CCR7+CD45RA+ naive T cells. These receptors were taken from a human donor in good health. Some libraries in this study had Jurkat cell RNA spiked in.

Comment on this clonotype: Compared with germline, one end of the junction differs, possibly owing to a read error. The rearrangement links TRBV9 to TRBJ2-3; TRBD2 matches 9 bases. The CDR3 is 17 amino acids. CDR1 and CDR2 (germline): SGDLS, YYNGEE. The DNA of the CDR3 is TGTGACAGCAGCGTAGGAGCGGGAGGACTTAGCACAGATACGCAGTATTTT. It codes for CDSSVGAGGLSTDTQYF.

Points on this clonotype: The junction and the germline gene differ at one end; a read error may be behind it. This rearrangement joins TRBV13 to TRBJ2-3; 10 bases line up with TRBD2. The CDR3 covers 16 residues. CDR1 is PRHDT and CDR2 is FYEKMQ in the germline V gene (reference sequence). CDR3 sequence reads: CASSLVLAGVTGTQYF. In DNA form, the CDR3 reads TGTGCCAGCAGCTTAGTTCTAGCGGGGGTCACAGGTACGCAGTATTTT.